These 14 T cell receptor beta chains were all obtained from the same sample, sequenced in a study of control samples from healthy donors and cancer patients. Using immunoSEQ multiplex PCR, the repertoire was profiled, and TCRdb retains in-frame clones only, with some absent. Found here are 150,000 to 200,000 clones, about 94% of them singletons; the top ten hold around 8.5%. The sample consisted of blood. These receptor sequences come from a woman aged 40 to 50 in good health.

The CDR3: CASSLGVQVSGNTIYF. The CDR3 nucleotides are TGTGCCAGCAGCTTAGGGGTACAGGTTTCTGGAAACACCATATATTTT. J is TRBJ1-3 and V is TRBV11-2, with D possibly being TRBD1 (5 bases). The V end was cut by 1 base, the J end by 1 base, with 11 bases between. CDR3 length equals 16 residues. Germline CDR1 and CDR2: SGHAT and FQNNGV. The complete variable domain, with remaining parts taken from reference TRBV11-2 and TRBJ1-3, reads EAGVAQSPRYKIIEKRQSVAFWCNPISGHATLYWYQQILGQGPKLLIQFQNNGVVDDSQLPKDRFSAERLKGVDSTLKIQPAKLEDSAVYLCASSLGVQVSGNTIYFGEGSWLTVV.

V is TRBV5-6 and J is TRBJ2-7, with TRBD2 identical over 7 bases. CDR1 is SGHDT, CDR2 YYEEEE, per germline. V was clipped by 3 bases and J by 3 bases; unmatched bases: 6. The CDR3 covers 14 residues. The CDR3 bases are TGTGCCAGCAGCTGGGGCCGGGGGGTCTACGAGCAGTACTTC. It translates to CASSWGRGVYEQYF.

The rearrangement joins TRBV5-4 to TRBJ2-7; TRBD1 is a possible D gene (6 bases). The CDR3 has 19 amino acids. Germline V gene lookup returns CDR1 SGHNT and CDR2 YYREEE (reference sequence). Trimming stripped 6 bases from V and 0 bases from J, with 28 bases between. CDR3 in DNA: TGTGCCAGCAACAACTACCCCCAATTCCGGGACATTAGCTCCTACGAGCAGTACTTC. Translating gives CASNNYPQFRDISSYEQYF.

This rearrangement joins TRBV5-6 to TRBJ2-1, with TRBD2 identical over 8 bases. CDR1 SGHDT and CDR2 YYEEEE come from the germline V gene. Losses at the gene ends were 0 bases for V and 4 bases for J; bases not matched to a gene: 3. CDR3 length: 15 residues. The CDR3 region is CASSLGIAGYNEQFF. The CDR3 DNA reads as TGTGCCAGCAGCTTGGGTATAGCGGGGTACAATGAGCAGTTCTTC.

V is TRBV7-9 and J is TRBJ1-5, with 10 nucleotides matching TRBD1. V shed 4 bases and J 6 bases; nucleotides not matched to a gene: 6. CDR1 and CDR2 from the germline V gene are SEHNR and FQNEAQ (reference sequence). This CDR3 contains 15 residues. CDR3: CASSSGQGEIQPQHF. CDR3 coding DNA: TGTGCCAGCAGCTCCGGACAGGGGGAGATTCAGCCCCAGCATTTT. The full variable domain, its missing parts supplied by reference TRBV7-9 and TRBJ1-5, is DTGVSQNPRHKITKRGQNVTFRCDPISEHNRLYWYRQTLGQGPEFLTYFQNEAQLEKSRLLSDRFSAERPKGSFSTLEIQRTEQGDSAMYLCASSSGQGEIQPQHFGDGTRLSIL.

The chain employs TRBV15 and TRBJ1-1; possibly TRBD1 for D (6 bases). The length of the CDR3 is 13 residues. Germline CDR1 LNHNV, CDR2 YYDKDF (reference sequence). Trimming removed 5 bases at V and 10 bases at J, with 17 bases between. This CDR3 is CATSADGGAGAFF. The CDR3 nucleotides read TGTGCCACCAGCGCCGACGGGGGGGCAGGAGCTTTCTTT.

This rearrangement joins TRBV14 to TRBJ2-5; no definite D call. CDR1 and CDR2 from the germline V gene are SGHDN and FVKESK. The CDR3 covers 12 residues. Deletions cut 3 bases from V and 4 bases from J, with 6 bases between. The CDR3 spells CASSHTRETQYF. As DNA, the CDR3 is TGTGCCAGCAGCCATACCAGAGAGACCCAGTACTTC.

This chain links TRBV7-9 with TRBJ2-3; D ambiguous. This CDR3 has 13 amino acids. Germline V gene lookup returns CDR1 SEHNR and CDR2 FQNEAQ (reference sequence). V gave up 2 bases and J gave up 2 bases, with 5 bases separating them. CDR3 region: CASSLPNTDTQYF. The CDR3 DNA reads TGTGCCAGCAGCTTACCGAACACAGATACGCAGTATTTT. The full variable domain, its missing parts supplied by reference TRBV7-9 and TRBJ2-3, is DTGVSQNPRHKITKRGQNVTFRCDPISEHNRLYWYRQTLGQGPEFLTYFQNEAQLEKSRLLSDRFSAERPKGSFSTLEIQRTEQGDSAMYLCASSLPNTDTQYFGPGTRLTVL.

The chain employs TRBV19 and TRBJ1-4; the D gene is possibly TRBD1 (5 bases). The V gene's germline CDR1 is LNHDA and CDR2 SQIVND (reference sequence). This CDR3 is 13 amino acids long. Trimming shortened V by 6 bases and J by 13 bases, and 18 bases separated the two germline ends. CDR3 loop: CASRGPGPVGLFF. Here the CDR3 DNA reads TGTGCCAGTAGGGGGCCCGGACCCGTGGGACTGTTTTTT.

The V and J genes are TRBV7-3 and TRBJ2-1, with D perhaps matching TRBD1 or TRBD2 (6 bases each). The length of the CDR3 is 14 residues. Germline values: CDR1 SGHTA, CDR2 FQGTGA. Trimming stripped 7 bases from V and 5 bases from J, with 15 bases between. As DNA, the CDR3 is TGTGCCAGCACCCGATTGGGGGGCGACAATGAGCAGTTCTTC. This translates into CASTRLGGDNEQFF.

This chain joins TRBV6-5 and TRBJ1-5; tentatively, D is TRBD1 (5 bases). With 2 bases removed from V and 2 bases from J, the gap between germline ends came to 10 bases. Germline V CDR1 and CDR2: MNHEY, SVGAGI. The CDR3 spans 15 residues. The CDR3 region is CASSYGQGRNQPQHF. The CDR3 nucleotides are TGTGCCAGCAGTTACGGGCAGGGACGCAATCAGCCCCAGCATTTT.

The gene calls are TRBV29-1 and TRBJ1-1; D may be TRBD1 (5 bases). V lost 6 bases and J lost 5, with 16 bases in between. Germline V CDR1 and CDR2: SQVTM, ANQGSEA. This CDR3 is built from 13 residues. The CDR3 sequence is CSVLDGGWTEAFF. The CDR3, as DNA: TGCAGCGTCCTAGATGGGGGTTGGACTGAAGCTTTCTTT.

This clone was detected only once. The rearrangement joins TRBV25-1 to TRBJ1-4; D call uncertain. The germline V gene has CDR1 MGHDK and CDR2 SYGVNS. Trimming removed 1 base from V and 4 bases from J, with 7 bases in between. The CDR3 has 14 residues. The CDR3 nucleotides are TGTGCCAGCAGTGAATTTAGAGATAATGAAAAACTGTTTTTT. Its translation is CASSEFRDNEKLFF.

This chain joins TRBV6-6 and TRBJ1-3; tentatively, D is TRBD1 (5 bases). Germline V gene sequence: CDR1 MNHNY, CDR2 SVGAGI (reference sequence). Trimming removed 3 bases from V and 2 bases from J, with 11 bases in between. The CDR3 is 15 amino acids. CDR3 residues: CASSYGGEAGNTIYF. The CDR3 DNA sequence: TGTGCCAGCAGTTATGGAGGGGAGGCTGGAAACACCATATATTTT.